This T cell receptor (beta chain) was recorded in a study of identical twins (dated by TCRdb to the mid-2010s). For context, the study as a whole: The study deep-sequenced TCR alpha and beta repertoires from monozygotic twins, unrelated adults of various ages and cord blood to test whether fetal clonotypes persist. Replicate twin experiments were performed at different times using different library preparation protocols to rule out contamination. Study-wide findings and limitations: Invariant T cells such as MAIT and iNKT could partly confound zero-insertion analyses, although diverse VJ usage argued against such confounding for most clonotypes. Recombination models systematically underestimated out-of-frame TCR alpha sharing in monozygotic twins but agreed with sharing between unrelated individuals. Because the same donors could not be followed over many years, conclusions were based on cross-sectional statistical analysis. Compared with coincidental sharing between unrelated individuals, an excess of low generation-probability sequences was observed among out-of-frame TCR alpha sequences shared between twins. The excess sharing between twins in beta out-of-frame sequences was weaker because fewer shared sequences reduced the signal-to-noise ratio. Fewer insertions were carried by abundant cord blood beta clonotypes, a similar but weaker trend appeared in young adult naive repertoires, and no such trend appeared in memory repertoires.

Measured from the cysteine to the phenylalanine, the CDR3 is 15 residues long. CDR3 DNA is the only sequence kept; it has 45 bases, read in frame from the first base. Trimming accounts for 0 bases at V and 2 bases at J, while the number of junction bases matched to no gene is 6. From a lookup of the germline V gene (reference sequence), CDR1 and CDR2 are DFQATT and SNEGSKA. The receptor library was made with 5' RACE. Data came from an Illumina HiSeq 2000. A universal primer binding site was introduced by template switching, and a unique molecular identifier was present in the final cDNA, enabling accurate counting of TCR cDNA molecules. First-strand cDNA for TCR alpha and beta chains was synthesized from specific primers in the conserved constant-segment region. Each cDNA library was double barcoded, with a SMART-Mk sample barcode plus Illumina barcodes, to control for contamination. TruSeq adapter sequences along with Illumina sample barcodes were introduced in two successive PCR steps. The TCR alpha and beta cDNA libraries were sequenced on the Illumina HiSeq platform using custom primers. As for the authors' bioinformatics: Raw reads were processed with MiGEC to extract unique molecular identifiers, and MiXCR was used to determine CDR3 positions. Recombination models were inferred per individual with the repgenHMM and IGoR tools using an EM algorithm. The tcR package in R was used for shared clonotype analysis, with sharing normalized by the product of cloneset sizes. Out-of-frame nonproductive sequences were analyzed to study raw recombination free of thymic and clonal selection effects. TCRdb cleaned the public reads at Q25 with fastp, built clones with MiXCR and kept in-frame beta chains. Rows are unified per CDR3 protein, each entry keeping the most common DNA and genes. In this record, the V and J calls reflect TCRdb's handling and not the investigators' own analysis. Here the sample has a few hundred thousand distinct CDR3 sequences; roughly 9% occur a single time. About 9.1% of the sample is in the top ten clones.

Every donor was a healthy Caucasian. Three unrelated non-twin adults were additionally sequenced: a male aged 18 to 29, a male aged 50 to 60 and a female aged 50 to 60. Miltenyi CD45RO+ enrichment and human naive T-cell isolation kits were used to isolate memory (CD45RO+) and naive T cells from PBMC. This clonotype showed up just a few times. The antigen it recognizes is unknown. Base-call qualities are not available, and no considerably larger clone is one nucleotide away. This TCR was recovered from a woman in her fifties or sixties in good health. The sequence is built from TRBV20-1 and TRBJ2-5, and 7 bases in between align with TRBD2. Sequencing input: naive T cells sorted from blood. Read against the paper, the sample's cell subset or site label means: cells isolated with a human naive T-cell isolation kit. The CDR3 region reads CSAREGGGRQETQYF. DNA sequence: TGCAGTGCTAGAGAGGGGGGAGGGAGACAAGAGACCCAGTACTTC.